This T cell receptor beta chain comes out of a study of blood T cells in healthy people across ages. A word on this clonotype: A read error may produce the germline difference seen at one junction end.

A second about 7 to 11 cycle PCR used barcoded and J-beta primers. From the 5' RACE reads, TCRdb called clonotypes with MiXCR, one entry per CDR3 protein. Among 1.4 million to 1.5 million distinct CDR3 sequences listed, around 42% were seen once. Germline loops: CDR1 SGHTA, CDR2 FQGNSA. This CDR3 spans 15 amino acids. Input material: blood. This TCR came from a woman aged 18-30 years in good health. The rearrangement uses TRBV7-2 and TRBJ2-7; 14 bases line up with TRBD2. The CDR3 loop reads CVSSLGTSGSYEQYF. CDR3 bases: TGTGTCAGCAGCTTAGGGACTAGCGGGAGCTACGAGCAGTACTTC.